The subject of this entry is one TCR beta chain. Its antigen is unknown. The sample originates from a study of vaccination and CD4 T cells after COVID-19. Turning to the study itself: Once diagnosed, patients had post-COVID samples drawn a median approximately 99 days later (range 35 to 161). Post-vaccination specimens were collected at a median of approximately 66 days following dose two (range 14 to 241).

There are 18 residues in the CDR3. V dropped 0 bases and J dropped 6 bases, with 18 bases sitting between them. CDR1 is MGHRA, CDR2 YSYEKL, per germline. One entry per CDR3 protein results from TCRdb running MiXCR on the PCR reads. The table lists some 25,000 distinct CDR3 sequences, 45% to 55% of them singletons. General observations from the study: Convalescent patients had 304 of 307 vaccine-specific clones showing spike mono-reactivity. Recorded median SARS-CoV-2-reactive clonotype numbers increased from about 20 to 38 without reaching significance.

This TCR was sampled from a human donor who had recovered from COVID-19. Sequencing used CD4+ T cells from blood, obtained before SARS-CoV-2 vaccination. The chain employs TRBV4-1 and TRBJ1-6; TRBD1 is a possible D gene (6 bases). CDR3 nucleotides: TGCGCCAGCAGCCAAGAAGTGGCGGGGGCGCCTAGTAATTCACCCCTCCACTTT. Its translation is CASSQEVAGAPSNSPLHF.